The 20 T cell receptor beta chains given below trace back to one sample, sequenced in a study of blood T cell repertoires in COVID-19. Some clones are missing from TCRdb's copy, which holds only in-frame ones; the method was immunoSEQ multiplex PCR. The sample lists 250,000 to 300,000 clones; roughly 88% were seen once. The sequencing sample was made of PBMCs or T cells enriched from blood (not recorded which). The receptors shown here come from a woman aged 40 to 50 with acute COVID-19.

The chain links TRBV28 to TRBJ1-1; perhaps TRBD1 as D (6 bases). Germline CDR1 reads MDHEN; CDR2 reads SYDVKM. Trimming shortened V by 3 bases and J by 4 bases, and 9 bases separated the two germline ends. The length of the CDR3 is 13 residues. For the CDR3, the DNA is TGTGCCAGCAGTTTTGACAGGCCCACTGAAGCTTTCTTT. This sequence encodes CASSFDRPTEAFF.

The chain couples TRBV5-4 to TRBJ1-2, with 9 nucleotides matching TRBD1. Per the germline V gene, CDR1 is SGHNT and CDR2 is YYREEE (reference sequence). The CDR3 has 15 amino acids. V lost 4 bases, J lost 1 base, and 5 bases stayed unmatched. The CDR3, as DNA: TGTGCCAGCAGCATAGGGACAGGGCATAACTATGGCTACACCTTC. Translation gives CASSIGTGHNYGYTF.

The V call is TRBV28, the J call TRBJ2-3; perhaps TRBD1 as D (6 bases). The V end was cut by 2 bases, the J end by 5 bases, with 14 bases between. The CDR3 is 15 amino acids. Germline V gives CDR1 MDHEN, CDR2 SYDVKM. CDR3 DNA sequence: TGTGCCAGCAGTTTAGTAAGCGTCAGGGGAGATACGCAGTATTTT. This gives the protein CASSLVSVRGDTQYF.

The V gene is TRBV9, the J gene TRBJ2-2, with TRBD1 identical over 8 bases. The CDR3 totals 15 residues. Losses at the gene ends were 0 bases for V and 4 bases for J; bases not matched to a gene: 2. Germline CDR1 reads SGDLS; CDR2 reads YYNGEE. The chain's CDR3 is CASSVAGTGTGELFF. Here the CDR3 DNA reads TGTGCCAGCAGCGTAGCTGGGACAGGCACCGGGGAGCTGTTTTTT.

The chain couples TRBV19 to TRBJ2-7; 7 positions agree with TRBD1. Germline V gene lookup returns CDR1 LNHDA and CDR2 SQIVND (reference sequence). The V and J ends lost 3 bases and 0 bases, in that order; junction bases with no gene match: 5. CDR3 length: 15 residues. CDR3 nucleotides: TGTGCCAGTAGTATTGCGACAGGGAACTCCTACGAGCAGTACTTC. It translates to CASSIATGNSYEQYF.

The rearrangement links TRBV3-1 (or the pseudogene TRBV3-2) to TRBJ1-6; perhaps TRBD1 as D (6 bases). Per the germline V gene, CDR1 is LGHDT and CDR2 is YNNKEL (reference sequence). The V and J ends lost 4 bases and 4 bases respectively, with 8 bases between them. The CDR3 covers 14 residues. The CDR3, as DNA: TGTGCCAGCAGCCGACAGGATTATAATTCACCCCTCCACTTT. Translated, it gives CASSRQDYNSPLHF.

The chain employs TRBV27 and TRBJ2-7; D is perhaps TRBD1 (6 bases). CDR1 MNHEY and CDR2 SMNVEV come from the germline V gene (reference sequence). This CDR3 is 13 amino acids long. The V end lost 5 bases, the J end lost 3 bases, and 11 bases lay between the germline ends. The CDR3 sequence: CASSRTESYEQYF. The CDR3 DNA reads TGTGCCAGCAGTAGGACAGAAAGCTACGAGCAGTACTTC.

This chain links TRBV6-2 or TRBV6-3 with TRBJ1-3; D remains ambiguous. V was clipped by 5 bases and J by 7 bases, with 15 bases between them. The CDR3 covers 14 residues. Germline CDR1 and CDR2: MNHEY and SVGEGT. CDR3 DNA sequence: TGTGCCAGCAGTCAACGGGGAATCGGGAACACCATATATTTT. Its translation is CASSQRGIGNTIYF.

The rearrangement links TRBV4-3 to TRBJ1-4, with 9 bases that match TRBD1. The CDR3 totals 16 residues. From germline, CDR1 is LGHNA and CDR2 YSLEER. Germline trimming cut 3 bases from V and 5 bases from J; bases unmatched to any gene: 7. CDR3 bases: TGCGCCAGCAGCCAGGGGACAGGGAGGTTGAATGAAAAACTGTTTTTT. This encodes CASSQGTGRLNEKLFF.

The V and J genes are TRBV24-1 and TRBJ2-7; TRBD2 is a possible D gene (5 bases). CDR1 and CDR2 from the germline V gene are KGHDR and SFDVKD. The CDR3 sequence is 14 residues long. V gave up 4 bases and J gave up 1 base, with 10 bases separating them. CDR3 nucleotide sequence: TGTGCCACCAGTGACTCGGGAATTTCCTACGAGCAGTACTTC. It yields the protein CATSDSGISYEQYF.

V is TRBV27 and J is TRBJ2-1, with D hard to call. Trimming pared 2 bases from V and 3 bases from J, leaving 5 bases between. The CDR3 spans 13 residues. Germline V gene sequence: CDR1 MNHEY, CDR2 SMNVEV (reference sequence). The CDR3 nucleotides are TGTGCCAGCAGTTTAAACTACTACAATGAGCAGTTCTTC. Translated, it gives CASSLNYYNEQFF.

This clone occurred a few times. The rearrangement joins TRBV27 to TRBJ2-7; 12 bases align to TRBD1. The V and J ends lost 5 bases and 4 bases, in that order; junction bases with no gene match: 6. CDR1 and CDR2 (germline): MNHEY, SMNVEV (reference sequence). This CDR3 has 15 amino acids. CDR3 loop: CASSLMGQGAYEQYF. As DNA, the CDR3 is TGTGCCAGCAGTCTCATGGGACAGGGGGCTTACGAGCAGTACTTC.

This clone was found once. The chain couples TRBV12-5 to TRBJ2-3, with D possibly TRBD1 on 6 matching bases. V was trimmed by 0 bases and J by 2 bases, leaving 12 bases between them. The germline V gene has CDR1 LGHNT and CDR2 FRNRAP. The CDR3 runs 16 residues. CDR3 sequence: CASGLVLNRDTDTQYF. The CDR3 nucleotides are TGTGCTAGTGGTTTGGTTCTGAACAGGGACACAGATACGCAGTATTTT.

The chain carries TRBV7-8 and TRBJ1-4; a possible D gene is TRBD1 (6 bases). The germline gives CDR1 SGHVS, CDR2 FQNEAQ. With 2 bases removed from V and 4 bases from J, the gap between germline ends came to 11 bases. CDR3 length: 15 amino acids. CDR3 nucleotide sequence: TGTGCCAGCAGCTTATACGACAGGAATAATGAAAAACTGTTTTTT. Its protein product is CASSLYDRNNEKLFF.

This rearrangement joins TRBV10-3 to TRBJ2-7; TRBD1 is a possible D gene (5 bases). The ends were cut back, 2 bases at V and 2 bases at J, with 10 bases in the middle. CDR1 and CDR2 from the germline V gene are ENHRY and SYGVKD. CDR3 length: 14 amino acids. CDR3 sequence (DNA): TGTGCCATCAGTGAGGGTCAGGGCCCCTACGAGCAGTACTTC. It specifies CAISEGQGPYEQYF.

The chain uses TRBV5-1 and TRBJ1-2; D not certain. Looked up from germline, CDR1 is SGHRS and CDR2 is YFSETQ. The CDR3 contains 14 residues. Trimming stripped 3 bases from V and 4 bases from J, with 13 bases between. The CDR3: CASSSADSFYGYTF. CDR3 in DNA: TGCGCCAGCAGCTCCGCGGACTCCTTCTATGGCTACACCTTC.

The table lists this clone with a count of one. CDR3 amino acids: CASSLEAVPVYGYTF. CDR3 in DNA: TGCGCCAGCAGCTTGGAAGCGGTTCCGGTTTATGGCTACACCTTC. The chain employs TRBV5-1 and TRBJ1-2; D not resolved. V was trimmed by 0 bases and J by 5 bases, leaving 14 bases between them. This CDR3 is 15 amino acids long. Germline-derived CDR1 and CDR2 are SGHRS and YFSETQ.

V usage is TRBV9 and J usage is TRBJ2-2, with 7 bases identical to TRBD1. V shed 0 bases and J 6 bases; nucleotides not matched to a gene: 8. The V gene's germline CDR1 is SGDLS and CDR2 YYNGEE. The CDR3 consists of 16 residues. CDR3: CASSVGRDQGAGELFF. CDR3 DNA: TGTGCCAGCAGCGTAGGTCGCGACCAGGGGGCCGGGGAGCTGTTTTTT.

This clone was seen just once. This chain joins TRBV7-8 and TRBJ1-1; TRBD1 aligns across 8 bases. With 1 base clipped from V and 0 bases from J, the junction kept 7 bases outside the gene matches. Germline V gene lookup returns CDR1 SGHVS and CDR2 FQNEAQ. The CDR3 runs to 17 residues. CDR3 in DNA: TGTGCCAGCAGCTTAGTACCAGGGGGCTCTATGAACACTGAAGCTTTCTTT. It is translated as CASSLVPGGSMNTEAFF.

The gene calls are TRBV5-1 and TRBJ1-2; TRBD1 matches at 9 bases. This CDR3 is built from 15 residues. Germline values: CDR1 SGHRS, CDR2 YFSETQ. The trim removed 4 bases at V and 7 bases at J, leaving 11 bases unmatched. CDR3 region: CASSVPGQGAGGYTF. CDR3 DNA: TGCGCCAGCAGCGTCCCGGGACAGGGCGCGGGTGGCTACACCTTC. The whole variable domain, filled in from reference TRBV5-1 and TRBJ1-2, reads KAGVTQTPRYLIKTRGQQVTLSCSPISGHRSVSWYQQTPGQGLQFLFEYFSETQRNKGNFPGRFSGRQFSNSRSEMNVSTLELGDSALYLCASSVPGQGAGGYTFGSGTRLTVV.